These T cell receptor beta chains were read from a single sample in a study of early T cells in non-severe SARS-CoV-2 infection. TCRdb analysed the 5' RACE reads with MiXCR anew, one entry per CDR3 protein. The repertoire consists of about 90,000 distinct CDR3 sequences, with approximately 15% occurring once and the leading ten covering roughly 7%. Sequencing was carried out using whole blood. Every receptor here comes from an adult who was a healthcare worker with PCR-confirmed SARS-CoV-2 infection or an uninfected control (not recorded which). The CDR3 runs from the conserved cysteine through the conserved F or W. The D gene is left open where the match is weak. Expanded clones are given a class, and other clones once, few, many or no size at all.

J,size,V,D,CDR3,DNA
TRBJ1-2,.,TRBV4-1,TRBD1,CASSQDLTGYYGYTF,TGCGCCAGCAGCCAAGATCTGACAGGGTACTATGGCTACACCTTC
TRBJ2-7,.,TRBV20-1,TRBD2,CSARAGPMVAGLTYEQYF,TGCAGTGCTAGAGCTGGTCCTATGGTAGCGGGCTTAACCTACGAGCAGTACTTC
TRBJ2-2,.,TRBV7-9,.,CASSLGHGGGELFF,TGTGCCAGCAGCTTAGGGCATGGTGGCGGGGAGCTGTTTTTT
TRBJ2-7,few,TRBV30,TRBD2,CAWRGLAGHYEQYF,TGTGCCTGGAGGGGACTAGCGGGGCACTACGAGCAGTACTTC
TRBJ2-1,few,TRBV9,TRBD2,CASSHGWGAASGRVPYNEQFF,TGTGCCAGCAGCCACGGATGGGGTGCGGCTAGCGGGAGGGTTCCCTACAATGAGCAGTTCTTC
TRBJ2-7,many,TRBV6-5,TRBD1,CASSTTGTGNYEQYF,TGTGCCAGCAGTACCACCGGGACAGGGAACTACGAGCAGTACTTC
TRBJ2-5,.,TRBV3-1,TRBD2,CASSRGLAGQETQYF,TGTGCCAGCAGCCGAGGACTAGCGGGGCAAGAGACCCAGTACTTC
TRBJ2-3,few,TRBV28,.,CASSLYDTQYF,TGTGCCAGCAGTTTATACGATACGCAGTATTTT
TRBJ2-6,many,TRBV6-6,.,CASSWDSGANVLTF,TGTGCCAGCAGTTGGGATTCTGGGGCCAACGTCCTGACTTTC
TRBJ1-2,few,TRBV6-6,.,CASSSLRLQSNYGYTF,TGTGCCAGCAGTTCTCTGAGGCTGCAGTCTAACTATGGCTACACCTTC
TRBJ2-1,.,TRBV27,.,CASTTPEREQFF,TGTGCCAGCACCACCCCGGAGAGAGAGCAGTTCTTC
TRBJ1-3,many,TRBV6-5,.,CASSYSRARGNTIYF,TGTGCCAGCAGTTACTCTAGGGCGCGTGGAAACACCATATATTTT
TRBJ1-5,many,TRBV7-6,.,CASSWTADSNQPQHF,TGTGCCAGCAGCTGGACCGCAGATAGCAATCAGCCCCAGCATTTT
TRBJ2-7,.,TRBV29-1,TRBD2,CSVDPGTNSYEQYF,TGCAGCGTGGACCCCGGGACTAACTCCTACGAGCAGTACTTC
TRBJ1-4,.,TRBV29-1,.,CSVVTGNEKLFF,TGCAGCGTTGTGACGGGGAATGAAAAACTGTTTTTT
TRBJ2-7,few,TRBV7-9,TRBD1,CASSLEGQGYEQYF,TGTGCCAGCAGCTTAGAGGGACAGGGCTACGAGCAGTACTTC
TRBJ1-1,few,TRBV11-2,.,CASSFEYTEAFF,TGTGCCAGCAGCTTTGAGTACACTGAAGCTTTCTTT
TRBJ2-1,few,TRBV12-3/TRBV12-4,.,CASSLGLGVGLGDEQFF,TGTGCCAGCAGTTTGGGCCTAGGAGTGGGGCTGGGCGATGAGCAGTTCTTC
TRBJ1-4,.,TRBV6-2/TRBV6-3,.,CASREWTNEKLFF,TGTGCCAGCAGGGAATGGACTAATGAAAAACTGTTTTTT
TRBJ1-1,.,TRBV24-1,.,CATSDFAGRDVAEAFF,TGTGCCACCAGTGATTTTGCAGGGCGGGATGTTGCTGAAGCTTTCTTT